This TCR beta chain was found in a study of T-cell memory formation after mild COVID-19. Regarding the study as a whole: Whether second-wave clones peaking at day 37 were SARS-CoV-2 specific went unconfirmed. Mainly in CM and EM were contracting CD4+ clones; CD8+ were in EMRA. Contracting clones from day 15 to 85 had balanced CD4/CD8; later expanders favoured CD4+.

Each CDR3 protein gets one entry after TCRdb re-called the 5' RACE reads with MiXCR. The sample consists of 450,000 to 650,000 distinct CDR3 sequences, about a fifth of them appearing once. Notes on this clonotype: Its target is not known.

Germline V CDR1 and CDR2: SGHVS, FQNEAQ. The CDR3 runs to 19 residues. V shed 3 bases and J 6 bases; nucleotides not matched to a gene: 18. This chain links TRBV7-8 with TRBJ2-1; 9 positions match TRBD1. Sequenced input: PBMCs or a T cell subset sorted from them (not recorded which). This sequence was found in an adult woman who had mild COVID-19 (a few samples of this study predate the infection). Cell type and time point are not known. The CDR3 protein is CASSFKSIQGAVRSNEQFF. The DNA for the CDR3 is TGTGCCAGCAGCTTTAAATCGATACAGGGGGCGGTAAGATCCAATGAGCAGTTCTTC.